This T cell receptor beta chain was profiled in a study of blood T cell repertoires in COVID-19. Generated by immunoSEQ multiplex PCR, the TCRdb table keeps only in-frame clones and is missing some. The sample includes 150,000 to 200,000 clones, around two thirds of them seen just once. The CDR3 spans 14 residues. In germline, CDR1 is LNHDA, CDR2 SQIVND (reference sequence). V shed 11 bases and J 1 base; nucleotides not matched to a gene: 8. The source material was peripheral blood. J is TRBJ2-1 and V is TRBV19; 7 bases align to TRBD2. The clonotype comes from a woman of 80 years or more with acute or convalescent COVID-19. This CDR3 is CASGGGGSYNEQFF. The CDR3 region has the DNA TGTGCCTCTGGGGGGGGTGGATCCTACAATGAGCAGTTCTTC. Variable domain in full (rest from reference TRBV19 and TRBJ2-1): DGGITQSPKYLFRKEGQNVTLSCEQNLNHDAMYWYRQDPGQGLRLIYYSQIVNDFQKGDIAEGYSVSREKKESFPLTVTSAQKNPTAFYLCASGGGGSYNEQFFGPGTRLTVL.